The text below deals with one T cell receptor beta chain. No cognate antigen has been identified for it. Qualities for individual bases were not recorded, and no much larger clone is one base off. The identical CDR3 is also encoded by other nucleotide sequences in the sample. These data originate in a study of cytomegalovirus exposure and HLA in healthy donors (dated by TCRdb to about 2017). Broadly, across the study: An earlier analysis of approximately 590 of the donors reported about 250 Gb of sequence data and 117 million unique TCR beta sequences from about 179 million T cells. An early release that covered around 590 HLA-typed donors contained approximately 300 gigabases of sequencing data and about 84 million unique TCR sequences. Among the roughly 400 genotyped donors, approximately 77% belonged to the genetic ancestry cluster associated with self-reported Caucasian donors. The study aimed to test whether cataloging public T cell receptors could reveal signatures of past pathogen exposure. The T cell repertoires of 666 subjects were profiled by immunosequencing and related to cytomegalovirus serostatus. Besides the first cohort of 500 to 700 subjects, a separate validation cohort made up of 120 different subjects was used. High-throughput TCR immunosequencing, statistical association of individual TCRs with disease status, and machine learning were combined to predict cytomegalovirus infection status. In a later analysis, previously published TCR beta repertoires from 550 to 750 donors were re-analyzed and high-resolution HLA genotyping was added so that TCR occurrence patterns could be studied. Rather than using new phenotypic data, the later analysis identified candidate immune exposures from TCR beta sequences and from how often those sequences occurred across donors. An earlier analysis of some 500 of the donors used high-throughput TCR beta sequencing to judge whether each TCR beta V gene segment behaved as functional or pseudogenic. Donor age, sex, ethnicity and CMV serostatus were compiled alongside the repertoire data. A later genetic analysis took genome-wide SNP genotypes for about three fifths of the 666 donors and used that subset as a discovery cohort. Every repertoire in the discovery cohort had been generated on one and the same sequencing platform. Both class I and class II loci were covered by HLA typing, at four-digit resolution. Typing coverage differed by locus: A, B, C, DRB1 and DQB1 were typed in roughly 620-630 donors, DQA1 in approximately 520, DPA1 in 600 to 610, and DPB1 in about 450. Because of strong linkage in the cohort, a few DR-DQ haplotypes were treated as single units for association and clustering. On average, around 240,000 unique TCR beta nucleotide sequences were sequenced per donor among about 400 genotyped donors of the cohort, with around 19% of those sequences being non-productive. Results and caveats for the whole study, not just this receptor: A later genetic analysis reported fewer N-insertions in productive TCRs among donors in an Asian-associated ancestry cluster than the approximately 700-donor mean. When HLA alleles, especially DR and DQ, strongly co-occurred, attributing TCR associations to individual alleles was difficult. Only TCR beta chains were sequenced in this cohort, and the absence of alpha or paired-chain data limited detectable features. In a later analysis, the rate of TCR association differed among HLA loci, with DRB1 alleles having the most associated TCRs and HLA-C alleles having the fewest. According to a later analysis, parvovirus B19, influenza, CMV and Epstein-Barr virus appeared linked to several top co-occurrence clusters. The earlier analysis of about 600 of the donors excluded over 15 rarely observed V segments, including chromosome 9 orphons, because counts were too low. In an earlier analysis of roughly 500 of the donors, most TCR beta V segments appeared in productive rearrangements about 90% or about 30% of the time, broadly matching IMGT annotations. In the study, approximately 160 TCR beta chains were listed as associated with cytomegalovirus. The authors suggested that the approach could potentially be generalized to other disease states and immunological phenotypes. A later genetic analysis associated a missense DCLRE1C variant with V-gene and J-gene trimming of TCR beta chains, and an independent cohort replicated the association. Because some donors lacked HLA typing at each locus, the association tests relied only on the typed subset. A later analysis associated about 17,000 TCR beta sequences with specific HLA alleles at a false discovery rate of 0.05. Because the 87-base-pair reads could not distinguish some IMGT-functional V segments, including TRBV6-2 and TRBV6-3, those segments were excluded. In a later analysis, HLA-associated TCR beta chains were found to be more clonally expanded and to have lower generation probabilities than equally common non-associated chains. Most CMV-associated TCR beta chains appeared to be HLA-restricted in a later analysis, and the HLA associations seemed to be driven largely by CMV exposure. A cluster of highly shared sequence variants was judged likely to be a technical artifact of the sequencing pipeline. Correlated functional status among segregating V segments might reflect linkage disequilibrium, but an unknown experimental factor could not be ruled out. A further reported finding was that TCR beta sequences accurately predicted the HLA-A and HLA-B alleles for most subjects in the first cohort. Most TCR sequences were observed very rarely across donors, whereas some public TCRs were present in many individuals. CMV serostatus was the only immune exposure information available for the cohort. In vitro tests confirmed that a few of the cytomegalovirus-associated TCR beta chains recognize cytomegalovirus antigens. The presence/absence analyses assumed that sequencing depth was roughly uniform across donors, and that assumption may not be true. Cytomegalovirus status was reported to be diagnosed by the classifier with high specificity and sensitivity in both the original and validation cohorts.

V trim: 6 bases; J trim: 0 bases; unmatched bases: 3. Taken from the germline V gene (reference sequence), the CDR1 and CDR2 loops are LNHDA and SQIVND. Spanning cysteine to phenylalanine, the CDR3 consists of 14 amino acids. The only DNA kept is the CDR3, 42 bases in frame from the first base. In total, more than 500 healthy bone marrow donors made up the cohort. All cohort members were sampled while nominally healthy, although unrecorded immune exposures were likely present. Of the approximately 610 cohort members, about 280 had positive CMV serostatus and around 350 had negative CMV serostatus, and CMV serostatus was not recorded for the donor. Each donor provided a peripheral blood sample, and peripheral blood mononuclear cells were used for TCR beta sequencing. The Qiagen DNeasy Blood Extraction Kit was used to extract genomic DNA from the blood cell samples. The library was made by the immunoSEQ multiplex PCR assay. For the multiplex PCR, a mixture combining 60 forward primers for TCR Vbeta segments and 13 reverse primers for TCR Jbeta segments was used. A multiplex PCR assay on genomic DNA amplified the CDR3 region of rearranged TCR beta genes. The amplified TCR beta libraries were sequenced on the Illumina HiSeq System as 87-base-pair reads. In the authors' own workflow: A later analysis tallied tens of millions of unique TCR beta chains across the 666 repertoires, and around 12 million of those chains were shared by two or more donors. Raw reads were error-corrected and collapsed into unique sequences with a nearest-neighbor algorithm that merged closely related sequences to remove PCR and sequencing errors. V, D and J gene segments were assigned by aligning CDR3 sequences to IMGT reference sequences. For a sequence to be retained, a match of at least six nucleotides to both a V gene segment and a J gene segment was required. A rearrangement counted as productive if the CDR3 had no stop codons and remained in frame with V and J, and every other rearrangement counted as non-productive. CDR3 was defined by IMGT convention, running from the second conserved V-encoded cysteine to the conserved J-encoded phenylalanine. The earlier analysis of a few hundred of the donors excluded any sequence lacking an unambiguous match to a single V gene segment. In an earlier analysis of more than 500 of the donors, a V segment was called functional when productive rearrangements were above 56.7%, and segregating when the standard deviation between donors exceeded 5%. A statistical classification framework was built for diagnosing cytomegalovirus status from the catalog of TCR beta chain sequences. A later analysis assigned V and J genes by comparing TCR nucleotide sequences with IMGT/GENE-DB human TR gene sequences. In a later analysis, CDR3 sequences and most-parsimonious VDJ recombination scenarios were assigned using the TCRdist pipeline. In a later analysis, each TCR beta chain was defined by its CDR3 amino acid sequence together with its V-gene family, and reads lacking a unique V-gene family were excluded. A later analysis removed nearly 600 highly shared, low-generation-probability nucleotide sequences to deal with suspected cross-contamination and a sequencing artifact. For each public chain, a later analysis derived a clonal expansion index from normalized ranks of inferred template counts within each repertoire. A later analysis computed generation probabilities with a VDJ recombination model fitted to out-of-frame rearrangements, and checked the results against IGoR. A later analysis scored TCR-TCR, TCR-HLA and TCR-CMV co-occurrence with hypergeometric tests, applying a repertoire-size bias correction to TCR pairs. A later analysis estimated false discovery rates by permuting HLA or CMV assignments 20 times. In a later analysis, co-occurring TCRs were grouped using DBSCAN, with TCRdist sequence similarity added in when clustering inside HLA-allele-positive subsets. Repertoires with fewer than 30,000 or more than 120,000 public chains were left out of co-occurrence clustering, as were five repertoires with anomalous nucleotide sharing. Sourced from immuneACCESS, this table was stored by TCRdb with only in-frame sequences that have V and J called. A share of the clones is absent; for the studies checked, an unresolved V gene accounts for under half, and the remainder has no known explanation. From that table come the V and J calls and clone size; the DNA was used to work out D and trimming. Present in this sample are some 170,000 clones, about 69% of which were seen just once. Together, the top ten hold 2% to 3% of the sample.

The chain was built from TRBV19 and TRBJ2-7; a stretch of 9 junction bases matches TRBD1. The specimen was PBMCs. The source is a human donor in good health. The nucleotide sequence is TGTGCCAGTAGCCCGACAGGGGGCTCCTACGAGCAGTACTTC. Protein translation: CASSPTGGSYEQYF.